The rows below give T cell receptor beta chains drawn from one sample of a study of blood T cell repertoires in COVID-19. The protocol was immunoSEQ multiplex PCR, while the TCRdb copy is restricted to in-frame clones and leaves out a portion. The sample contains roughly 150,000 clones, roughly 84% of which appear only once. The sample comprised PBMCs or T cells enriched from blood (not recorded which). The receptors were gathered from a man in his sixties who had recovered from COVID-19. CDR3s include the opening cysteine and the closing phenylalanine or tryptophan. The order of the fields is CDR3 protein, CDR3 DNA, V gene, J gene, clone size, D gene. A D gene is named only where the DNA matches it firmly. Clone size, where shown, is once, few, many, or a class for clones that have expanded.

CDR3 protein: CAWSGGNGEQFF; CDR3 DNA: TGTGCCTGGAGTGGCGGTAACGGTGAGCAGTTCTTC; V gene: TRBV30; J gene: TRBJ2-1; clone size: -; D gene: -
CDR3 protein: CASSLGDSRLDNSPLHF; CDR3 DNA: TGTGCCAGCAGCCTAGGGGACAGTAGGTTAGATAATTCACCCCTCCACTTT; V gene: TRBV7-9; J gene: TRBJ1-6; clone size: -; D gene: TRBD1
CDR3 protein: CASSAIGQTNEKLFF; CDR3 DNA: TGTGCCAGCAGCGCGATCGGACAGACTAATGAAAAACTGTTTTTT; V gene: TRBV9; J gene: TRBJ1-4; clone size: -; D gene: -
CDR3 protein: CASSLRPGLGYNEQFF; CDR3 DNA: TGTGCCAGCAGCTTAAGACCGGGACTAGGTTACAATGAGCAGTTCTTC; V gene: TRBV7-3; J gene: TRBJ2-1; clone size: -; D gene: TRBD2
CDR3 protein: CAYSKGKTEAFF; CDR3 DNA: TGTGCCTACTCTAAGGGGAAGACTGAAGCTTTCTTT; V gene: TRBV30; J gene: TRBJ1-1; clone size: few; D gene: -
CDR3 protein: CAISRTGTGGSPLHF; CDR3 DNA: TGTGCCATCAGCAGAACCGGGACAGGGGGTTCACCCCTCCACTTT; V gene: TRBV10-3; J gene: TRBJ1-6; clone size: few; D gene: TRBD1
CDR3 protein: CASGLSREAGELFF; CDR3 DNA: TGCGCCAGCGGCCTCTCCCGGGAGGCCGGGGAGCTGTTTTTT; V gene: TRBV5-1; J gene: TRBJ2-2; clone size: -; D gene: TRBD2
CDR3 protein: CSVGAIAGDRLNEQFF; CDR3 DNA: TGCAGCGTTGGAGCAATAGCGGGAGATAGATTAAATGAGCAGTTCTTC; V gene: TRBV29-1; J gene: TRBJ2-1; clone size: -; D gene: TRBD2
CDR3 protein: CASSLIGASGSTPGELFF; CDR3 DNA: TGTGCCAGCAGCTTAATCGGTGCTAGCGGGAGTACCCCCGGGGAGCTGTTTTTT; V gene: TRBV7-3; J gene: TRBJ2-2; clone size: -; D gene: TRBD2
CDR3 protein: CASSLAGTGTNEKLFF; CDR3 DNA: TGTGCCAGCAGTTTAGCCGGAACAGGGACTAATGAAAAACTGTTTTTT; V gene: TRBV28; J gene: TRBJ1-4; clone size: few; D gene: -
CDR3 protein: CAPGSGTGKVYEQYF; CDR3 DNA: TGTGCCCCCGGTTCCGGGACAGGGAAAGTGTACGAGCAGTACTTC; V gene: TRBV6-5; J gene: TRBJ2-7; clone size: -; D gene: TRBD1
CDR3 protein: CASSQGPTGANVLTF; CDR3 DNA: TGTGCCAGCAGCCAGGGGCCCACGGGGGCCAACGTCCTGACTTTC; V gene: TRBV7-3; J gene: TRBJ2-6; clone size: -; D gene: -
CDR3 protein: CASSPTRSSYEQYF; CDR3 DNA: TGTGCCAGCAGCCCGACCCGGAGCTCCTACGAGCAGTACTTC; V gene: TRBV7-6; J gene: TRBJ2-7; clone size: -; D gene: -
CDR3 protein: CASSDRGMYNEQFF; CDR3 DNA: TGTGCCAGCAGTGACAGGGGAATGTACAATGAGCAGTTCTTC; V gene: TRBV3-1/TRBV3-2; J gene: TRBJ2-1; clone size: few; D gene: TRBD1
CDR3 protein: CATSGDTPYEQYF; CDR3 DNA: TGTGCCACCAGTGGCGACACCCCCTACGAGCAGTACTTC; V gene: TRBV24-1; J gene: TRBJ2-7; clone size: -; D gene: -
CDR3 protein: CASTAQGARTEAFF; CDR3 DNA: TGTGCCAGCACTGCCCAGGGGGCTCGTACTGAAGCTTTCTTT; V gene: TRBV28; J gene: TRBJ1-1; clone size: -; D gene: TRBD1
CDR3 protein: CASSYGGLGFSYNSPLHF; CDR3 DNA: TGTGCCAGCAGTTATGGGGGGTTGGGTTTCTCCTATAATTCACCCCTCCACTTT; V gene: TRBV28; J gene: TRBJ1-6; clone size: -; D gene: -
CDR3 protein: CASSPYGQYSNQPQHF; CDR3 DNA: TGTGCCAGCAGCCCCTACGGACAGTATAGCAATCAGCCCCAGCATTTT; V gene: TRBV28; J gene: TRBJ1-5; clone size: -; D gene: -
CDR3 protein: CASSQYSNQPQHF; CDR3 DNA: TGTGCCAGCAGCCAGTATAGCAATCAGCCCCAGCATTTT; V gene: TRBV12-3/TRBV12-4; J gene: TRBJ1-5; clone size: -; D gene: -
CDR3 protein: CASSLAQDNSPLHF; CDR3 DNA: TGTGCCAGCAGCTTAGCCCAGGATAATTCACCCCTCCACTTT; V gene: TRBV7-8; J gene: TRBJ1-6; clone size: once; D gene: -
CDR3 protein: CASSGLAGAGDTQYF; CDR3 DNA: TGTGCCAGCAGCGGACTAGCGGGGGCAGGAGATACGCAGTATTTT; V gene: TRBV4-2; J gene: TRBJ2-3; clone size: -; D gene: TRBD2
CDR3 protein: CASSLGQGLYF; CDR3 DNA: TGTGCCAGCAGCTTGGGACAGGGGCTCTACTTT; V gene: TRBV7-9; J gene: TRBJ1-6; clone size: -; D gene: TRBD1
CDR3 protein: CASSYGTSGTDTQYF; CDR3 DNA: TGTGCCAGCAGTTACGGGACTAGCGGCACAGATACGCAGTATTTT; V gene: TRBV6-5; J gene: TRBJ2-3; clone size: -; D gene: TRBD2
CDR3 protein: CASSFIPSGRTHEQYF; CDR3 DNA: TGTGCCAGCAGCTTTATCCCTAGCGGGCGCACGCACGAGCAGTACTTC; V gene: TRBV7-6; J gene: TRBJ2-7; clone size: -; D gene: TRBD2
CDR3 protein: CASSQKLDLGTDTQYF; CDR3 DNA: TGCGCCAGCAGCCAGAAACTAGACCTCGGCACAGATACGCAGTATTTT; V gene: TRBV5-1; J gene: TRBJ2-3; clone size: -; D gene: -
CDR3 protein: CASSYRLAGGYNEQFF; CDR3 DNA: TGTGCCAGCAGCTACAGACTAGCGGGGGGTTACAATGAGCAGTTCTTC; V gene: TRBV6-4; J gene: TRBJ2-1; clone size: -; D gene: TRBD2